A single T cell receptor (beta chain) is shown here with its context. The target antigen is unknown. This sample was taken from a study of cytomegalovirus exposure and HLA in healthy donors. The overall study: HLA-typed donors contributed around 88 million unique TCRs, which were held in an early data release. Study-wide points: Versus the approximately 670-donor mean, an Asian-associated ancestry cluster reportedly showed fewer N-insertions in a later analysis. The only immune exposure information that was available was CMV serostatus.

PCR employed 60 Vbeta and 13 Jbeta primers. TCRdb's table, derived via immunoSEQ multiplex PCR, lists solely in-frame clones and lacks some. The sample has 200,000 to 250,000 clones; the top ten hold about 0.9%. The specimen sequenced was PBMCs. The TCR was taken from a woman under 40 in good health and CMV-seropositive.

CDR3 in DNA: TGTGCCGGGGGACAGTTGAACACTGAAGCTTTCTTT. This gives the protein CAGGQLNTEAFF. V and J are TRBV28 and TRBJ1-1; TRBD1 matches at 7 bases. This CDR3 spans 12 amino acids. Germline CDR1 and CDR2: MDHEN and SYDVKM. V trimming: 11 bases; J trimming: 0 bases; junction bases outside the gene matches: 3.